This entry lists 3 T cell receptor beta chains sequenced from one sample in a study of spatial heterogeneity in lung cancer. Study-level findings and limits: Tumor mutation count correlated with how many alpha and beta TCRs expanded intratumorally.

Time point reported: sample taken at primary tumor resection. Antigen specificity for these receptors is unknown. TCRdb analysed the 5' RACE reads with MiXCR anew, one entry per CDR3 protein. The sample contains some 97,000 distinct CDR3 sequences, approximately 4.4% of which appear only once. Source: lung tumor tissue, taken at surgery. The receptors come from a male donor with early-stage non-small cell lung cancer.

This clonotype was recorded many times. This chain joins TRBV7-9 and TRBJ2-2; TRBD2 matches at 9 bases. Germline lookup yields CDR1 SEHNR and CDR2 FQNEAQ (reference sequence). The junction had 11 bases not matched to a gene; V was cut back by 5 bases and J by 4 bases. The length of the CDR3 is 17 residues. DNA of the CDR3: TGTGCCAGCAGCGTACCCCCGGGACTAGCTGGCACCGGGGAGCTGTTTTTT. Its translation: CASSVPPGLAGTGELFF.

This clonotype was detected ten times or more. V gene TRBV28 combines with J gene TRBJ2-2, with 7 bases aligning to TRBD1. The CDR3 is 15 amino acids. With V trimmed by 3 bases and J by 5 bases, 6 bases remained unmatched. Germline V CDR1 and CDR2: MDHEN, SYDVKM. In nucleotides, the CDR3 is TGTGCCAGCAGTTTCAAGGCAGGGGGAACCGGGGAGCTGTTTTTT. Amino acid sequence: CASSFKAGGTGELFF.

The genes are TRBV5-1 and TRBJ1-3, with D unresolved. The V gene lost 0 bases and the J gene lost 2 bases, with 12 bases spanning the gap. Germline values: CDR1 SGHRS, CDR2 YFSETQ. The CDR3 covers 16 residues. The CDR3 DNA is TGCGCCAGCAGCTTGGCCGCCAGAGGGACTGGAAACACCATATATTTT. Its protein is CASSLAARGTGNTIYF. Full variable domain (rest looked up from reference TRBV5-1 and TRBJ1-3): KAGVTQTPRYLIKTRGQQVTLSCSPISGHRSVSWYQQTPGQGLQFLFEYFSETQRNKGNFPGRFSGRQFSNSRSEMNVSTLELGDSALYLCASSLAARGTGNTIYFGEGSWLTVV.